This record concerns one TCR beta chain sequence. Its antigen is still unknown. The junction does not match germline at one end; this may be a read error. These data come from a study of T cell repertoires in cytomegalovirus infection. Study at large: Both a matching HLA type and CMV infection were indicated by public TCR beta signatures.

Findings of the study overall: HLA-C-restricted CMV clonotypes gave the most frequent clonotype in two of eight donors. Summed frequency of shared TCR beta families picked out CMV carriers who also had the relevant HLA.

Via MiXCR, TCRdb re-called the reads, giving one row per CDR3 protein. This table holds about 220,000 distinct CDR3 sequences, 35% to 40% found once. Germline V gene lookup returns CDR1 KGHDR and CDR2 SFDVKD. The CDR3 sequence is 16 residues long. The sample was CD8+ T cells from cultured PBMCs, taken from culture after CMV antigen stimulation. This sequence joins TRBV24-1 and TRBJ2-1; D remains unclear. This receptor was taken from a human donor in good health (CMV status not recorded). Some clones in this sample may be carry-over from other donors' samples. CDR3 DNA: TGTGCAACCAGCCAACCCGTCGAACAAGACGACAATGAGCAGTTCTTC. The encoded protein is CATSQPVEQDDNEQFF.